This T cell receptor beta chain came from a study of blood T cell repertoires in COVID-19. Study overall: Acute and convalescent COVID-19 samples came from the United States, Italy and Spain. In each case, the material was cDNA or gDNA derived from T cells, B-cell-depleted T cells, or PBMCs.

Those enrolled in Seattle joined during active infection and were followed longitudinally afterward. Original processing notes: How many nucleated cells were present was estimated from reference gene primer amplification. The assay was immunoSEQ multiplex PCR, and TCRdb's table has in-frame clones only and misses some. V, J and clone size are those of that table, while D and trimming were read from the DNA. The data show around 270,000 clones, about 91% seen once. The V gene's germline CDR1 is LGHDT and CDR2 YNNKEL (reference sequence). This CDR3 is built from 15 residues. The V end was cut by 2 bases, the J end by 1 base, with 9 bases between.

The sequence was collected from a person aged 18 to 30 with COVID-19, enrolled during active disease. The rearrangement links TRBV3-1 (or the pseudogene TRBV3-2) to TRBJ2-1; possible D gene TRBD1, 7 bases. Sequenced: peripheral blood. CDR3 loop: CASSQQGGSYNEQFF. In DNA form, the CDR3 reads TGTGCCAGCAGCCAACAGGGGGGATCCTACAATGAGCAGTTCTTC.